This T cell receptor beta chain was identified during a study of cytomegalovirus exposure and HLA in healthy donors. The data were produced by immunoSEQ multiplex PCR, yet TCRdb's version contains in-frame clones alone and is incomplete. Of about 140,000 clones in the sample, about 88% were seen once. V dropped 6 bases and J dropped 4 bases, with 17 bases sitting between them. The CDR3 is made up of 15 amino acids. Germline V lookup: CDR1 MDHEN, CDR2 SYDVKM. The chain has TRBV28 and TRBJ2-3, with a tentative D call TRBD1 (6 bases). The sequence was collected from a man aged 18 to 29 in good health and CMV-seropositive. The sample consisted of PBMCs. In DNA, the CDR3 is TGTGCCAGCAGCCGAGAACTAAGACAGGCAGATACGCAGTATTTT. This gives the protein CASSRELRQADTQYF.